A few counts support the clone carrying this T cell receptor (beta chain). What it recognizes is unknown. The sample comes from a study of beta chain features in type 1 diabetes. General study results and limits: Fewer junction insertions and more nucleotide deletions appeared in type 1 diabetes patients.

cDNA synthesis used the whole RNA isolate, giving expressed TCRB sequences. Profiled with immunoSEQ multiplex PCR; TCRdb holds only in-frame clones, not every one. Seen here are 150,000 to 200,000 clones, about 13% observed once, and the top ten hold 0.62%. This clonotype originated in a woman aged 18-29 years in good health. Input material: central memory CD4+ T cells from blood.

The chain's CDR3 is CASSITGFGEQYF. CDR3 in DNA: TGTGCCAGCAGCATAACAGGGTTTGGCGAGCAGTACTTC. The rearrangement links TRBV13 to TRBJ2-7; possibly TRBD1 for D (6 bases). Germline-derived CDR1 and CDR2 are PRHDT and FYEKMQ (reference sequence). The CDR3 covers 13 residues. Trimming took off 5 bases at V and 6 bases at J, with 14 bases between the two ends.